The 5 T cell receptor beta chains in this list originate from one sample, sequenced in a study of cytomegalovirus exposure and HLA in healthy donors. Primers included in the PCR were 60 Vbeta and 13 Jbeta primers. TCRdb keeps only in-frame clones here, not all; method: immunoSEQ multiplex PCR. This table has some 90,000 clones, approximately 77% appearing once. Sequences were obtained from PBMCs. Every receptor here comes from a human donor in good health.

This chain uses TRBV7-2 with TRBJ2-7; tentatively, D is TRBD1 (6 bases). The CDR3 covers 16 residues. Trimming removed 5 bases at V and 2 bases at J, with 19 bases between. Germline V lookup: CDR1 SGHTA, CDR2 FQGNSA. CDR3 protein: CASSAPGTRYAYEQYF. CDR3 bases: TGTGCCAGCAGCGCCCCCGGGACACGGTATGCCTACGAGCAGTACTTC.

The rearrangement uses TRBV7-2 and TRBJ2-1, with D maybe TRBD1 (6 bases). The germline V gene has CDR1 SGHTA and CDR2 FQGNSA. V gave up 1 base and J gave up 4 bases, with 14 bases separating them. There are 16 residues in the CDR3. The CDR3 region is CASSLEGAGAYNEQFF. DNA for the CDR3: TGTGCCAGCAGCTTAGAAGGGGCAGGGGCTTACAATGAGCAGTTCTTC.

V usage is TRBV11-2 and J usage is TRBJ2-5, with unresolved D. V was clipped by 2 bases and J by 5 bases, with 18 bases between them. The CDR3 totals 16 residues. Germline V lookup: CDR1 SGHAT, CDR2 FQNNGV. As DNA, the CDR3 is TGTGCCAGCAGCTTAAAAGTCGGAGTGCGTACGGAGACCCAGTACTTC. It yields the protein CASSLKVGVRTETQYF.

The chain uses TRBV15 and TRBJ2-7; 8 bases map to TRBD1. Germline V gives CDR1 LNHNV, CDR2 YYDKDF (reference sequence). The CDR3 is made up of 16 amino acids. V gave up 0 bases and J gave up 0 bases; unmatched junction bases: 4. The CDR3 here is CATSRELTGVSYEQYF. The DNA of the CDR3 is TGTGCCACCAGCAGAGAACTGACAGGGGTCTCCTACGAGCAGTACTTC.

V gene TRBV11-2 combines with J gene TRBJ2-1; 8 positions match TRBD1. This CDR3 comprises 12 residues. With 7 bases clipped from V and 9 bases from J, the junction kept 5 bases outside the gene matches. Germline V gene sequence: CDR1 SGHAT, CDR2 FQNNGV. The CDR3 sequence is CASTQGAGEQFF. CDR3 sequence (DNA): TGTGCCAGCACCCAGGGGGCCGGTGAGCAGTTCTTC.